Each of the 3 T cell receptor beta chains below was sequenced from the same sample in a study of OX40 agonist ivuxolimab in advanced cancers. Library preparation employed the immunoSEQ multiplex PCR assay. In its TCRdb copy, this immuneACCESS table keeps in-frame sequences only and misses some clones. Where compared with another copy, unresolved V genes explain less than half of these, and the others have no known cause. This sample comprises some 99,000 clones, just under 85% of them detected only once. More than 1.2% of the sample is taken by the ten largest. Sequenced here: CD4+ or CD8+ T cells sorted from blood, sampled in a trial of the OX40 agonist ivuxolimab. Receptor source: an adult with an advanced solid tumor such as melanoma, head and neck, liver or kidney cancer.

The chain is built from TRBV18 and TRBJ2-7, with 8 bases fitting TRBD1. Germline trimming cut 5 bases from V and 6 bases from J; bases unmatched to any gene: 3. The CDR3 extends over 12 amino acids. Germline CDR1 and CDR2: KGHSH and LQKENI. Here the CDR3 DNA reads TGTGCCAGCTCAGGACAGGGTAGCGAGCAGTACTTC. It codes for CASSGQGSEQYF.

The gene calls are TRBV7-3 and TRBJ1-1, with D unresolved. Trimming took 2 bases from V and 1 from J, leaving 5 bases between them. From germline, CDR1 is SGHTA and CDR2 FQGTGA. This CDR3 is 13 amino acids long. The CDR3 DNA reads TGTGCCAGCAGCTTATCATGGAACACTGAAGCTTTCTTT. Translating it yields CASSLSWNTEAFF.

The chain combines TRBV4-3 with TRBJ2-1; possible D gene TRBD2, 6 bases. This CDR3 is 16 amino acids long. Trimming shortened V by 0 bases and J by 4 bases, and 13 bases separated the two germline ends. In germline, CDR1 is LGHNA, CDR2 YSLEER. The CDR3 DNA sequence: TGCGCCAGCAGCCAAGATGGGGGGAGAGTATACAATGAGCAGTTCTTC. Protein product: CASSQDGGRVYNEQFF.